This TCR beta chain was recorded in a study of cytomegalovirus exposure and HLA in healthy donors. On this clone itself: The antigen is undetermined.

With 60 Vbeta and 13 Jbeta primers, the PCR was carried out. TCRdb's copy holds only in-frame clones and misses some; the assay was immunoSEQ multiplex PCR. The sample contains about 120,000 clones, 55% to 70% of which appear only once. Germline V CDR1 and CDR2: SGHAT, FQNNGV. The CDR3 runs 15 residues. V was shortened by 3 bases and J by 5 bases, with 11 bases between the two germline ends. Study conclusions and caveats: A cluster of highly shared sequence variants was likely a sequencing artifact.

The receptor's source is a woman aged 25-40 years in good health and CMV-seronegative. The sequencing input was PBMCs. The V gene is TRBV11-2, the J gene TRBJ1-6; perhaps TRBD1 as D (6 bases). CDR3 sequence (DNA): TGTGCCAGCAGCTTTCCCACAGGGAATAATTCACCCCTCCACTTT. This codes for CASSFPTGNNSPLHF.